This TCR beta chain was retrieved from a study of blood T cell repertoires in COVID-19. The germline V gene encodes CDR1 MDHEN and CDR2 SYDVKM. V was clipped by 10 bases and J by 1 base, with 13 bases between them. This CDR3 is built from 13 residues. Profiling relied on immunoSEQ multiplex PCR, and the TCRdb table lists in-frame clones only, not all of them. The sample holds some 140,000 clones, about 90% seen once. The table lists this clone with a count of one. The sequenced sample consisted of peripheral blood. This clonotype was obtained from a man between 45 and 60 years old with acute or convalescent COVID-19. The chain joins TRBV28 to TRBJ2-5; D not resolved. The CDR3 sequence is CATGSSFQETQYF. DNA for the CDR3: TGTGCCACAGGTTCAAGTTTCCAAGAGACCCAGTACTTC.